What follows are 28 T cell receptor beta chains derived from one specimen sequenced in a study of regulatory T cells in long-lasting Graves disease (dated by TCRdb to the early 2020s). Receptor libraries were prepared by multiplex PCR. The sequencer was an Illumina HiSeq 4000. CDR3 regions were amplified by Arm-PCR with iRepertoire HTBI primers to construct TCR beta libraries. TCRdb reran the public reads through fastp at Q25 and MiXCR, keeping productive beta chains. Each CDR3 protein gets just one entry, which takes the most common genes and DNA from the rows behind it. In all, the sample holds 350,000 to 500,000 distinct CDR3 sequences, and about 16% of those were seen once. The ten largest clones capture approximately 22% of the sample. The label giving this sample's time point can be read as: newly diagnosed GD, antithyroid drugs for less than 3 months. For both TCR sequencing and RNA sequencing, RNA was extracted from PBMCs in TRIzol.

The sample also formed part of further work on T cells in Graves' hyperthyroidism and ophthalmopathy.

The specimen was peripheral blood mononuclear cells (PBMCs), collected at new diagnosis, from a patient treated with antithyroid drugs. These receptor sequences come from a woman aged 18 to 35 with Graves disease. Donor details come from another sample of the same person, matched by shared clones.

The V call is TRBV28, the J call TRBJ2-1; D is unclear. The CDR3 consists of 12 residues. Trimming removed 6 bases at V and 6 bases at J, with 9 bases between. Germline V gives CDR1 MDHEN, CDR2 SYDVKM. The CDR3 sequence is CASSRKINEQFF. The CDR3 DNA sequence: TGTGCCAGCAGCCGGAAGATCAATGAGCAGTTCTTC.

This clonotype showed up many times. This chain connects TRBV20-1 to TRBJ1-5; TRBD1 aligns across 9 bases. CDR3 length: 14 amino acids. Germline V gene data show CDR1 as DFQATT and CDR2 as SNEGSKA (reference sequence). V trimming: 6 bases; J trimming: 6 bases; junction bases outside the gene matches: 9. The CDR3 region has the DNA TGCAGTGCGGCCACAGGGGGCAGAAGTCAGCCCCAGCATTTT. Amino acids: CSAATGGRSQPQHF.

This clonotype has just a few counts. The chain combines TRBV27 with TRBJ2-1; 13 nucleotides line up with TRBD2. The CDR3 covers 18 residues. Germline loops: CDR1 MNHEY, CDR2 SMNVEV (reference sequence). The junction had 13 bases not matched to a gene; V was cut back by 3 bases and J by 8 bases. The CDR3 bases are TGTGCCAGCAGTTTTATCCCACCGGGACTAGCGGGATTCGATGAGCAGTTCTTC. Encoded protein: CASSFIPPGLAGFDEQFF.

This clonotype was counted at least ten times. The rearrangement uses TRBV30 and TRBJ2-7; D is unclear. This CDR3 region has 14 residues. V lost 0 bases and J lost 0, with 9 bases in between. Germline V lookup: CDR1 GTSNPN, CDR2 SVGIG (reference sequence). The CDR3 loop reads CAWSVDFSSYEQYF. The CDR3 DNA follows: TGTGCCTGGAGTGTAGATTTTAGCTCCTACGAGCAGTACTTC. Combining the CDR3 with reference TRBV30 and TRBJ2-7 gives the whole variable domain SQTIHQWPATLVQPVGSPLSLECTVEGTSNPNLYWYRQAAGRGLQLLFYSVGIGQISSEVPQNLSASRPQDRQFILSSKKLLLSDSGFYLCAWSVDFSSYEQYFGPGTRLTVT.

The chain is built from TRBV5-6 and TRBJ2-1; 9 bases align to TRBD1. The CDR3 is 15 amino acids. V lost 4 bases, J lost 7 bases, and 9 bases stayed unmatched. Looked up from germline, CDR1 is SGHDT and CDR2 is YYEEEE. In DNA, the CDR3 is TGTGCCAGCAGCACCGGGACAGGGATTGGGAATGAGCAGTTCTTC. Translation: CASSTGTGIGNEQFF.

Ten or more counts support this clonotype. The rearrangement joins TRBV5-1 to TRBJ2-7; a possible D gene is TRBD2 (5 bases). The CDR3 is 14 residues long. The V and J ends lost 0 bases and 7 bases respectively, with 14 bases between them. Germline CDR1 SGHRS, CDR2 YFSETQ. The CDR3 nucleotides are TGCGCCAGCAGCTTGGCCGGGATGGTAGGAGAGCAGTACTTC. The encoded protein is CASSLAGMVGEQYF.

This clonotype was found a few times. V gene TRBV7-2 combines with J gene TRBJ1-1; a possible D gene is TRBD1 (5 bases). Germline values: CDR1 SGHTA, CDR2 FQGNSA. This CDR3 spans 13 amino acids. V lost 7 bases, J lost 7 bases, and 16 bases lay in between. The CDR3 reads CASNQGVVGEAFF. The CDR3 nucleotides are TGTGCCAGCAACCAAGGGGTTGTAGGTGAAGCTTTCTTT.

The V call is TRBV4-1, the J call TRBJ2-1; D uncertain. Between the trimmed V and J ends, which lost 4 bases and 10 bases, there was a span of 11 bases. Germline CDR1 reads MGHRA; CDR2 reads YSYEKL. The CDR3 is made up of 12 amino acids. Here the CDR3 DNA reads TGCGCCAGCAGCCGGATTTTTAGCGAGCAGTTCTTC. As protein: CASSRIFSEQFF.

As regards this clonotype: In this CDR3 the conserved last residue, phenylalanine or tryptophan, is missing, so a read error is likely. CDR3 loop: CASSLNRETEAFS. The CDR3 DNA sequence: TGTGCCAGCAGCTTAAACCGGGAGACTGAAGCTTTCTCT. The chain uses TRBV7-3 and TRBJ1-1; D is undetermined. Trimming took 1 base from V and 5 from J, leaving 8 bases between them. Germline CDR1 is SGHTA and CDR2 is FQGTGA. The CDR3 spans 13 residues.

The chain carries TRBV29-1 and TRBJ2-1, with a possible D match to TRBD2 (6 bases). V was pared by 4 bases and J by 10 bases, with 20 bases between. Germline CDR1 is SQVTM and CDR2 is ANQGSEA. This CDR3 is built from 14 residues. The CDR3 DNA sequence: TGCAGCGTTGGGGGCGGAGGGGCGGCGGGAGAGCAGTTCTTC. Translating it yields CSVGGGGAAGEQFF.

Notes on this clonotype: Being one base from a much bigger clone, this may be a read error. V is TRBV12-3 or TRBV12-4 and J is TRBJ2-1; D ambiguous. This CDR3 is 14 amino acids long. Trimming took off 3 bases at V and 10 bases at J, with 16 bases between the two ends. DNA of the CDR3: TGTGCCAGCAGTTTCGATCGTTTGGGCTACGAGCAGTTCTTC. Translated, it gives CASSFDRLGYEQFF.

The gene calls are TRBV10-3 and TRBJ2-5; no clear D gene. Trimming took 0 bases from V and 2 from J, leaving 7 bases between them. The germline CDR1 and CDR2 sequences are ENHRY and SYGVKD. CDR3 length equals 14 residues. The CDR3 loop reads CAISESKIQETQYF. In DNA form, the CDR3 reads TGTGCCATCAGTGAGTCTAAGATTCAAGAGACCCAGTACTTC.

The chain employs TRBV5-1 and TRBJ2-5; a weak D match, TRBD2 (6 bases). Trimming shortened V by 2 bases and J by 3 bases, and 8 bases separated the two germline ends. The CDR3 length is 13 residues. CDR1 and CDR2 from the germline V gene are SGHRS and YFSETQ. The CDR3 DNA sequence: TGCGCCAGCAGCTTTTGGACTAAAGAGACCCAGTACTTC. Encoded protein: CASSFWTKETQYF.

The rearrangement links TRBV9 to TRBJ2-2; TRBD1 matches at 9 bases. CDR3 length: 18 residues. Germline CDR1 is SGDLS and CDR2 is YYNGEE. With V trimmed by 4 bases and J by 3 bases, 13 bases remained unmatched. Written as DNA, the CDR3 is TGTGCCAGCAGCCAACAAGGGACAGGGAAGGGGCACACCGGGGAGCTGTTTTTT. This encodes CASSQQGTGKGHTGELFF.

This clonotype appeared many times. The V and J genes are TRBV2 and TRBJ1-4; D gene ambiguous. This CDR3 comprises 15 residues. The V gene's germline CDR1 is SNHLY and CDR2 FYNNEI. The germline V and J ends were trimmed by 3 bases and 4 bases, with 12 bases remaining between them. The CDR3 is CASSEASGLNEKLFF. For the CDR3, the DNA is TGTGCCAGCAGTGAGGCGTCCGGTCTTAATGAAAAACTGTTTTTT.

This sequence joins TRBV9 and TRBJ1-2, with 10 bases aligning to TRBD1. The germline V gene encodes CDR1 SGDLS and CDR2 YYNGEE. This CDR3 spans 15 amino acids. Trimming removed 3 bases from V and 5 bases from J; junction bases left unmatched: 7. CDR3 in amino acids: CASSDDRGQGYGYTF. CDR3 coding DNA: TGTGCCAGCAGCGACGACAGGGGGCAGGGGTATGGCTACACCTTC.

This clonotype came up many times. The gene calls are TRBV30 and TRBJ2-5, with a possible D match to TRBD1 (5 bases). This CDR3 has 13 amino acids. The germline V and J ends were trimmed by 2 bases and 1 base, with 8 bases remaining between them. Looked up from germline, CDR1 is GTSNPN and CDR2 is SVGIG (reference sequence). In DNA, the CDR3 is TGTGCCTGGAGTAGGGGAATCCAAGAGACCCAGTACTTC. Translation gives CAWSRGIQETQYF.

The sample holds many counts of this clonotype. This chain joins TRBV28 and TRBJ2-7; possibly TRBD2 for D (5 bases). The CDR3 loop spans 15 amino acids. Germline assignment: CDR1 MDHEN and CDR2 SYDVKM. Trimming took off 8 bases at V and 6 bases at J, with 23 bases between the two ends. The CDR3 region is CASGRVGLTPAEQYF. CDR3 bases: TGTGCCAGCGGACGTGTAGGACTGACCCCCGCCGAGCAGTACTTC.

The rearrangement joins TRBV2 to TRBJ2-7; D may match TRBD1 or TRBD2 (6 bases each). CDR3 length equals 13 residues. Trimming took 6 bases from V and 2 from J, leaving 11 bases between them. Germline loops: CDR1 SNHLY, CDR2 FYNNEI. This CDR3 is CASRRDTAYEQYF. CDR3 bases: TGTGCCAGCAGGCGGGACACAGCCTACGAGCAGTACTTC.

This clonotype was detected only once. Just one base apart from a much larger clone, this may be a read error. This chain links TRBV3-1 with TRBJ2-7, with TRBD1 as a possible D gene (5 bases). The CDR3 is made up of 12 amino acids. In germline, CDR1 is LGHDT, CDR2 YNNKEL (reference sequence). The V gene lost 2 bases and the J gene lost 6 bases, with 8 bases spanning the gap. In DNA form, the CDR3 reads TGTGCCAGCAGCCAACATGGGGCCGAGCAGTACTTC. This encodes CASSQHGAEQYF.

The rearrangement links TRBV28 to TRBJ2-3, with D tentatively TRBD1 or TRBD2 (5 bases each). Between the trimmed V and J ends, which lost 3 bases and 1 base, there was a span of 14 bases. CDR1 MDHEN and CDR2 SYDVKM come from the germline V gene. The CDR3 sequence is 16 residues long. In DNA form, the CDR3 reads TGTGCCAGCAGTTTGTCCGGGACCACTCGCACAGATACGCAGTATTTT. Translation gives CASSLSGTTRTDTQYF.

This clonotype was seen repeatedly, ten times or more. V gene TRBV12-5 combines with J gene TRBJ2-1; TRBD2 agrees at 15 bases. CDR3 length: 15 amino acids. The germline V gene has CDR1 LGHNT and CDR2 FRNRAP. After removal of 5 bases from V and 7 bases from J, the junction contained 3 bases not matched to a gene. CDR3 in amino acids: CASGPGLAGGNEQFF. In DNA form, the CDR3 reads TGTGCTAGTGGTCCGGGACTAGCGGGAGGAAATGAGCAGTTCTTC.

There are many counts of this clonotype. The chain carries TRBV6-1 and TRBJ2-3, with no clear D. V lost 5 bases and J 0 bases, leaving 9 bases between the germline ends. Per the germline V gene, CDR1 is MNHNS and CDR2 is SASEGT. The CDR3 consists of 14 residues. The CDR3 nucleotides are TGTGCCAGCAGTAGCCTCGGGAGCACAGATACGCAGTATTTT. It translates to CASSSLGSTDTQYF.

This clonotype was seen a few times. The CDR3 nucleotides are TGTGCCAGCAGTTTCGCGGCCCGTGATTACGAGCAGTACTTC. Translated: CASSFAARDYEQYF. The rearrangement joins TRBV27 to TRBJ2-7; D is ambiguous. The CDR3 length is 14 residues. V lost 3 bases to trimming and J lost 4 bases, with 13 bases between them. Germline CDR1 and CDR2: MNHEY and SMNVEV (reference sequence).

The chain employs TRBV6-5 and TRBJ1-1, with D perhaps matching TRBD1 (5 bases). V lost 2 bases and J lost 1, with 8 bases in between. Per germline, CDR1 MNHEY and CDR2 SVGAGI. The CDR3 length is 14 residues. The CDR3 DNA reads TGTGCCAGCAGTTACCAGGGCGAGAACACTGAAGCTTTCTTT. The encoded protein is CASSYQGENTEAFF.

At least ten counts were recorded for this clonotype. The rearrangement joins TRBV28 to TRBJ2-3; 7 bases fit TRBD1. V shed 1 base, J shed 11 bases, and the junction held 15 bases outside the gene matches. Germline lookup yields CDR1 MDHEN and CDR2 SYDVKM. The CDR3 spans 16 residues. The CDR3 DNA sequence: TGTGCCAGCAGTTTATTGATGGGGACCGACAGGGTTATGCAGTATTTT. Translation gives CASSLLMGTDRVMQYF.

The chain carries TRBV14 and TRBJ2-1; 10 positions match TRBD2. CDR1 SGHDN and CDR2 FVKESK come from the germline V gene. The CDR3 is 15 residues long. The junction had 4 bases not matched to a gene; V was cut back by 2 bases and J by 6 bases. CDR3 sequence (DNA): TGTGCCAGCAGCCAACCACTAGCGGGAAGCAATGAGCAGTTCTTC. Encoded protein: CASSQPLAGSNEQFF.

The sample holds a few counts of this clonotype. This may arise from a read error, as a much more abundant clone is one base away. The conserved phenylalanine or tryptophan is not found at the CDR3 terminus, so this likely reflects a read error. V gene TRBV15 combines with J gene TRBJ1-1; D remains ambiguous. The germline V gene encodes CDR1 LNHNV and CDR2 YYDKDF (reference sequence). Trimming pared 1 base from V and 4 bases from J, leaving 13 bases between. This CDR3 is 15 amino acids long. In nucleotides, the CDR3 is TGTGCCACCAGCAGAGTCCCCACGGCATCCACTGAAGCTTTCTCT. Translated: CATSRVPTASTEAFS.